The rows below give T cell receptor beta chains drawn from one sample of a study of blood T cell repertoires in COVID-19. Using immunoSEQ multiplex PCR, the repertoire was profiled, and TCRdb retains in-frame clones only, with some absent. The sample contains over 70,000 clones, around 77% of which appear only once. The sequencing input was peripheral blood. The receptors come from a man aged 65 to 85 with COVID-19, enrolled during active disease. The CDR3 runs from the conserved cysteine through the conserved F or W. The order of the fields is CDR3 protein, CDR3 DNA, V gene, clone size, J gene, D gene. A D gene is named only where the DNA matches it firmly. Only some rows state a clone size, as once, few, many or a class for expanded clones.

cdr3_aa: CSVEGTTSGSRSTDTQYF
cdr3_nt: TGCAGCGTTGAAGGGACCACTAGCGGGAGTCGAAGCACAGATACGCAGTATTTT
v_call: TRBV29-1
clone_size: .
j_call: TRBJ2-3
d_call: TRBD2

cdr3_aa: CASRSGQGNQPQHF
cdr3_nt: TGTGCCAGCAGGTCGGGACAGGGGAATCAGCCCCAGCATTTT
v_call: TRBV28
clone_size: .
j_call: TRBJ1-5
d_call: TRBD1

cdr3_aa: CASSGRFGQSEAFF
cdr3_nt: TGTGCCAGCAGTGGCCGTTTCGGACAGTCTGAAGCTTTCTTT
v_call: TRBV2
clone_size: .
j_call: TRBJ1-1
d_call: .

cdr3_aa: CASSHPGQGAGGNTIYF
cdr3_nt: TGTGCCAGCAGCCATCCGGGACAGGGGGCTGGGGGAAACACCATATATTTT
v_call: TRBV4-2
clone_size: few
j_call: TRBJ1-3
d_call: TRBD1

cdr3_aa: CASSQQGPTMYF
cdr3_nt: TGTGCCAGCAGCCAACAGGGGCCTACGATGTATTTT
v_call: TRBV13
clone_size: .
j_call: TRBJ2-3
d_call: TRBD1

cdr3_aa: CASIPATNEKLFF
cdr3_nt: TGTGCCAGCATCCCTGCAACTAATGAAAAACTGTTTTTT
v_call: TRBV28
clone_size: .
j_call: TRBJ1-4
d_call: .

cdr3_aa: CASSLAGLARSYEQYF
cdr3_nt: TGTGCCAGCAGCTTAGCGGGACTAGCGCGATCCTACGAGCAGTACTTC
v_call: TRBV7-2
clone_size: few
j_call: TRBJ2-7
d_call: TRBD2

cdr3_aa: CASRYLAGGPDEQFF
cdr3_nt: TGCGCCAGCAGGTATCTAGCGGGAGGGCCGGATGAGCAGTTCTTC
v_call: TRBV5-1
clone_size: .
j_call: TRBJ2-1
d_call: TRBD2

cdr3_aa: CASSSGTSGRSLYEQYF
cdr3_nt: TGTGCCAGCAGCTCCGGGACTAGCGGGAGAAGCCTCTACGAGCAGTACTTC
v_call: TRBV5-4
clone_size: .
j_call: TRBJ2-7
d_call: TRBD2

cdr3_aa: CASSLGTPFF
cdr3_nt: TGTGCCAGCAGTTTAGGGACTCCTTTCTTT
v_call: TRBV12-3/TRBV12-4
clone_size: once
j_call: TRBJ1-1
d_call: .

cdr3_aa: CASSYTRTITYEQYF
cdr3_nt: TGTGCCAGCAGTTACACGAGGACTATCACCTACGAGCAGTACTTC
v_call: TRBV6-5
clone_size: .
j_call: TRBJ2-7
d_call: .

cdr3_aa: CASSPGTRSNEQFF
cdr3_nt: TGTGCCAGCAGCCCCGGGACTAGAAGCAATGAGCAGTTCTTC
v_call: TRBV6-5
clone_size: .
j_call: TRBJ2-1
d_call: TRBD2

cdr3_aa: CASSPKTGVDYGYTF
cdr3_nt: TGTGCCAGCAGCCCTAAGACAGGGGTTGACTATGGCTACACCTTC
v_call: TRBV7-2
clone_size: once
j_call: TRBJ1-2
d_call: TRBD1

cdr3_aa: CASSSGQGFDEQYF
cdr3_nt: TGTGCCAGCAGCTCGGGCCAGGGTTTCGACGAGCAGTACTTC
v_call: TRBV7-6
clone_size: .
j_call: TRBJ2-7
d_call: .

cdr3_aa: CASSLNRGLGNEQFF
cdr3_nt: TGTGCCAGCAGCCTAAACAGGGGGCTGGGCAATGAGCAGTTCTTC
v_call: TRBV5-4
clone_size: .
j_call: TRBJ2-1
d_call: TRBD1

cdr3_aa: CASFGRGAGSYEQYF
cdr3_nt: TGTGCCAGCTTCGGTCGAGGAGCGGGTTCCTACGAGCAGTACTTC
v_call: TRBV6-5
clone_size: few
j_call: TRBJ2-7
d_call: .

cdr3_aa: CAIHPGQGNYGYTF
cdr3_nt: TGTGCCATCCATCCGGGACAGGGTAACTATGGCTACACCTTC
v_call: TRBV7-9
clone_size: .
j_call: TRBJ1-2
d_call: TRBD1

cdr3_aa: CASSGTGYGYTF
cdr3_nt: TGTGCCAGCAGCGGCACAGGATACGGCTACACCTTC
v_call: TRBV9
clone_size: .
j_call: TRBJ1-2
d_call: .

cdr3_aa: CSASRNYGYTF
cdr3_nt: TGCAGTGCTAGCCGGAACTATGGCTACACCTTC
v_call: TRBV20-1
clone_size: .
j_call: TRBJ1-2
d_call: .

cdr3_aa: CASGFMGTGRDTQYF
cdr3_nt: TGTGCCAGCGGTTTCATGGGGACAGGGAGGGATACGCAGTATTTT
v_call: TRBV6-6
clone_size: .
j_call: TRBJ2-3
d_call: TRBD1

cdr3_aa: CASSDLSAGGEQYF
cdr3_nt: TGTGCCAGCAGTGATCTTTCGGCGGGGGGTGAGCAGTACTTC
v_call: TRBV2
clone_size: few
j_call: TRBJ2-7
d_call: TRBD2

cdr3_aa: CASSRNPGGAGEKLFF
cdr3_nt: TGTGCCAGCAGCCGGAACCCAGGGGGCGCCGGTGAAAAACTGTTTTTT
v_call: TRBV9
clone_size: .
j_call: TRBJ1-4
d_call: TRBD1

cdr3_aa: CAWSPGGPYEQYF
cdr3_nt: TGTGCCTGGAGTCCGGGAGGACCCTACGAGCAGTACTTC
v_call: TRBV30
clone_size: .
j_call: TRBJ2-7
d_call: TRBD2

cdr3_aa: CASSLSTSGRPREQFF
cdr3_nt: TGTGCCAGCTCACTATCGACTAGCGGGAGACCCAGAGAGCAGTTCTTC
v_call: TRBV18
clone_size: .
j_call: TRBJ2-1
d_call: TRBD2

cdr3_aa: CASSEASLDRGRADTQYF
cdr3_nt: TGTGCCAGCAGTGAAGCGTCTCTGGACAGGGGGCGGGCAGATACGCAGTATTTT
v_call: TRBV2
clone_size: once
j_call: TRBJ2-3
d_call: TRBD1

cdr3_aa: CASGRQGFTGELFF
cdr3_nt: TGTGCCAGCGGTCGACAGGGGTTCACCGGGGAGCTGTTTTTT
v_call: TRBV28
clone_size: .
j_call: TRBJ2-2
d_call: TRBD1

cdr3_aa: CASNGGTFKGEQYF
cdr3_nt: TGTGCCAGCAACGGAGGGACTTTTAAAGGCGAGCAGTACTTC
v_call: TRBV6-5
clone_size: .
j_call: TRBJ2-7
d_call: .

cdr3_aa: CASSTGLAGGNEQFF
cdr3_nt: TGTGCCAGCAGCACAGGACTAGCGGGAGGAAATGAGCAGTTCTTC
v_call: TRBV4-2
clone_size: .
j_call: TRBJ2-1
d_call: TRBD2

cdr3_aa: CASSLGQFYEQYF
cdr3_nt: TGCGCCAGCAGCTTGGGACAGTTCTACGAGCAGTACTTC
v_call: TRBV5-1
clone_size: .
j_call: TRBJ2-7
d_call: .

cdr3_aa: CASSQTDNEQFF
cdr3_nt: TGTGCCAGCAGCCAAACGGACAATGAGCAGTTCTTC
v_call: TRBV4-2
clone_size: .
j_call: TRBJ2-1
d_call: .

cdr3_aa: CSVEARGSYEQYF
cdr3_nt: TGCAGCGTTGAGGCCAGAGGATCCTACGAGCAGTACTTC
v_call: TRBV29-1
clone_size: few
j_call: TRBJ2-7
d_call: .

cdr3_aa: CASSFLGLAEAYEQYF
cdr3_nt: TGTGCCAGTAGTTTCTTGGGACTAGCGGAGGCCTACGAGCAGTACTTC
v_call: TRBV19
clone_size: few
j_call: TRBJ2-7
d_call: TRBD2

cdr3_aa: CASSPDSPYNEQFF
cdr3_nt: TGTGCCAGTAGTCCCGACTCCCCATACAATGAGCAGTTCTTC
v_call: TRBV19
clone_size: .
j_call: TRBJ2-1
d_call: .

cdr3_aa: CASQLGVSYNEQFF
cdr3_nt: TGTGCCAGCCAGTTAGGGGTGTCCTACAATGAGCAGTTCTTC
v_call: TRBV25-1
clone_size: many
j_call: TRBJ2-1
d_call: .

cdr3_aa: CASSSPGGYGYTF
cdr3_nt: TGTGCCAGCAGCTCCCCAGGGGGCTATGGCTACACCTTC
v_call: TRBV7-2
clone_size: .
j_call: TRBJ1-2
d_call: TRBD1

cdr3_aa: CASSLGASTNEKLFF
cdr3_nt: TGTGCCAGCAGTTTAGGGGCTTCAACTAATGAAAAACTGTTTTTT
v_call: TRBV27
clone_size: .
j_call: TRBJ1-4
d_call: .

cdr3_aa: CASSPIQTAGGQETQYF
cdr3_nt: TGTGCCAGCTCACCAATCCAAACAGCGGGGGGCCAAGAGACCCAGTACTTC
v_call: TRBV18
clone_size: .
j_call: TRBJ2-5
d_call: TRBD2

cdr3_aa: CASSLAGHYNEQFF
cdr3_nt: TGTGCCAGCAGTCTAGCGGGGCATTACAATGAGCAGTTCTTC
v_call: TRBV11-3
clone_size: .
j_call: TRBJ2-1
d_call: TRBD2

cdr3_aa: CASSLVWDSATSYEQYF
cdr3_nt: TGTGCCAGCAGCTTAGTATGGGACTCTGCGACCTCCTACGAGCAGTACTTC
v_call: TRBV11-2
clone_size: .
j_call: TRBJ2-7
d_call: .

cdr3_aa: CASSLLGPRVGYTF
cdr3_nt: TGTGCCAGCAGTTTATTGGGGCCCCGTGTTGGCTACACCTTC
v_call: TRBV27
clone_size: .
j_call: TRBJ1-2
d_call: .

cdr3_aa: CASSKDRGYEQYF
cdr3_nt: TGTGCCAGCAGCAAGGACAGGGGTTACGAGCAGTACTTC
v_call: TRBV7-2
clone_size: .
j_call: TRBJ2-7
d_call: TRBD1

cdr3_aa: CASSHRTSGGYNEQFF
cdr3_nt: TGTGCCAGCAGCCATCGGACTAGCGGGGGCTACAATGAGCAGTTCTTC
v_call: TRBV7-8
clone_size: .
j_call: TRBJ2-1
d_call: TRBD2

cdr3_aa: CASSATGTNEKLFF
cdr3_nt: TGTGCCAGCAGTGCGACAGGGACCAATGAAAAACTGTTTTTT
v_call: TRBV6-6
clone_size: .
j_call: TRBJ1-4
d_call: TRBD1

cdr3_aa: CASSQTPGQGDNQPQHF
cdr3_nt: TGTGCCAGCAGCCAAACCCCTGGACAGGGGGACAATCAGCCCCAGCATTTT
v_call: TRBV4-2
clone_size: few
j_call: TRBJ1-5
d_call: TRBD1

cdr3_aa: CASSSITSGVYNEQFF
cdr3_nt: TGTGCCAGCAGCTCCATTACTAGCGGGGTTTACAATGAGCAGTTCTTC
v_call: TRBV7-2
clone_size: .
j_call: TRBJ2-1
d_call: TRBD2

cdr3_aa: CASSTRTGASTYGYTF
cdr3_nt: TGTGCCAGTAGTACGCGGACAGGGGCCTCCACCTATGGCTACACCTTC
v_call: TRBV19
clone_size: once
j_call: TRBJ1-2
d_call: TRBD1

cdr3_aa: CSVERQGHGYTF
cdr3_nt: TGCAGCGTTGAGCGACAGGGACATGGCTACACCTTC
v_call: TRBV29-1
clone_size: .
j_call: TRBJ1-2
d_call: TRBD1

cdr3_aa: CAWSGLRLRRTDTQYF
cdr3_nt: TGTGCCTGGAGTGGTCTCCGACTACGGCGGACAGATACGCAGTATTTT
v_call: TRBV30
clone_size: .
j_call: TRBJ2-3
d_call: .

cdr3_aa: CASSYSGTSPYNEQFF
cdr3_nt: TGTGCCAGTAGTTACTCCGGGACTAGCCCCTACAATGAGCAGTTCTTC
v_call: TRBV19
clone_size: once
j_call: TRBJ2-1
d_call: TRBD2

cdr3_aa: CASSYSGDRVEKLFF
cdr3_nt: TGCGCCAGCAGCTATTCAGGGGACCGAGTCGAAAAACTGTTTTTT
v_call: TRBV5-1
clone_size: .
j_call: TRBJ1-4
d_call: .

cdr3_aa: CASSPLPEAFF
cdr3_nt: TGTGCCAGCTCACCTCTACCTGAAGCTTTCTTT
v_call: TRBV18
clone_size: .
j_call: TRBJ1-1
d_call: .

cdr3_aa: CASSLGPNTDTQYF
cdr3_nt: TGTGCCAGCAGCCTGGGGCCCAACACAGATACGCAGTATTTT
v_call: TRBV5-5
clone_size: .
j_call: TRBJ2-3
d_call: .

cdr3_aa: CASSQGYGNTEAFF
cdr3_nt: TGTGCCAGCAGTCAGGGGTACGGGAACACTGAAGCTTTCTTT
v_call: TRBV11-1
clone_size: few
j_call: TRBJ1-1
d_call: .

cdr3_aa: CASSRPEVQETQYF
cdr3_nt: TGTGCCAGCTCCCGCCCGGAGGTCCAAGAGACCCAGTACTTC
v_call: TRBV5-4
clone_size: .
j_call: TRBJ2-5
d_call: .

cdr3_aa: CASMGLAGYEQYF
cdr3_nt: TGTGCCAGCATGGGACTAGCGGGCTACGAGCAGTACTTC
v_call: TRBV12-3/TRBV12-4
clone_size: .
j_call: TRBJ2-7
d_call: TRBD2

cdr3_aa: CASSQDRTNEQFF
cdr3_nt: TGTGCCAGCAGCCAGGACAGGACCAATGAGCAGTTCTTC
v_call: TRBV11-2
clone_size: .
j_call: TRBJ2-1
d_call: TRBD1

cdr3_aa: CSVSGGQGHYNEQFF
cdr3_nt: TGCAGCGTTTCCGGGGGACAGGGCCACTACAATGAGCAGTTCTTC
v_call: TRBV29-1
clone_size: .
j_call: TRBJ2-1
d_call: TRBD1